This T cell receptor beta chain was recovered during a study of OX40 agonist ivuxolimab in advanced cancers. Turning to the study itself: Treatment received earlier with anti-PD-1, anti-PD-L1 or anti-CTLA-4 agents was allowed, and around 36% had some. Among those treated, three patients had partial responses, one with hepatocellular carcinoma and two with cutaneous melanoma.

The length of the CDR3 is 14 residues. In germline, CDR1 is SGHTA, CDR2 FQGNSA. Trimming stripped 5 bases from V and 1 base from J, with 10 bases between. Study-wide findings and caveats: At doses 0.1 to 3.0 mg/kg, CD4+ and CD8+ clones expanded.

Turning to this clone: Its antigen is currently unknown.

The method was immunoSEQ multiplex PCR; TCRdb's version includes in-frame clones alone and lacks a portion of them. The sample lists over 15,000 clones; 65% to 80% were seen once. The TCR comes from an adult with an advanced solid tumor such as melanoma, head and neck, liver or kidney cancer. J is TRBJ2-3 and V is TRBV7-2; the D gene is possibly TRBD2 (5 bases). The starting material was CD4+ or CD8+ T cells sorted from blood, obtained in a trial of the OX40 agonist ivuxolimab. This CDR3 is CASSRTAGTDTQYF. In DNA, the CDR3 is TGTGCCAGCAGCCGGACTGCTGGCACAGATACGCAGTATTTT.